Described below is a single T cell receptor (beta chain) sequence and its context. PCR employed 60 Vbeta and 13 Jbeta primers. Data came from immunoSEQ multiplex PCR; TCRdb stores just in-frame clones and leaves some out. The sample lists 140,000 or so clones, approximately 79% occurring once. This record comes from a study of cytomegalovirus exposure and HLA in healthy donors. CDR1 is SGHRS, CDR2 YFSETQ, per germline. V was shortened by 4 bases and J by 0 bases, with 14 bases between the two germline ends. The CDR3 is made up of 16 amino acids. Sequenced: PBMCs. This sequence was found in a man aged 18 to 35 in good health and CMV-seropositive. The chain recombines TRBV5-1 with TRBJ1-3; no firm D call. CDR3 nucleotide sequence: TGCGCCAGCAGCGGAGGGTCTACTCTCTCTGGAAACACCATATATTTT. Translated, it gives CASSGGSTLSGNTIYF.